The rows below give T cell receptor beta chains drawn from one sample of a study of cytomegalovirus exposure and HLA in healthy donors. Profiling relied on immunoSEQ multiplex PCR, and the TCRdb table lists in-frame clones only, not all of them. The top ten hold about 3.3% of the sample, which has about 120,000 clones, more than 80% seen once. Sequencing was performed on PBMCs. The receptors here all came from a male donor in good health and CMV-seronegative. The CDR3 runs from the conserved cysteine through the conserved F or W. The D gene is left open where the match is weak. The size of a clone is reported for some rows only, either as once, few or many, or as a class for expanded clones.

D gene	clone size	V gene	J gene	CDR3 protein	CDR3 DNA
TRBD1	-	TRBV30	TRBJ1-1	CAWSGTGAWNTEAFF	TGTGCCTGGAGTGGGACAGGTGCATGGAACACTGAAGCTTTCTTT
TRBD1	-	TRBV6-1	TRBJ2-3	CASSGETGGTDTQYF	TGTGCCAGCAGTGGAGAGACAGGGGGCACAGATACGCAGTATTTT
TRBD1	-	TRBV29-1	TRBJ1-3	CSFSPGQGPGNTIYF	TGCAGCTTCTCGCCAGGACAGGGCCCTGGAAACACCATATATTTT
-	-	TRBV27	TRBJ2-7	CASSLSGGEQYF	TGTGCCAGCAGTTTATCGGGGGGTGAGCAGTACTTC
-	few	TRBV11-3	TRBJ2-2	CASSLGGRENTGELFF	TGTGCCAGCAGCTTGGGGGGACGGGAGAACACCGGGGAGCTGTTTTTT
-	-	TRBV6-5	TRBJ1-1	CASSYGRLMNTEAFF	TGTGCCAGCAGCTATGGTCGACTTATGAACACTGAAGCTTTCTTT
-	-	TRBV11-2	TRBJ1-5	CASSLDAGTSNQPQHF	TGTGCCAGCAGCTTAGATGCCGGTACCAGCAATCAGCCCCAGCATTTT
TRBD2	once	TRBV4-1	TRBJ2-3	CASSQDPSGRGTDTQYF	TGCGCCAGCAGCCAAGATCCTAGCGGGAGGGGGACAGATACGCAGTATTTT
-	few	TRBV27	TRBJ2-7	CASSPIPTPWTGTYEQYF	TGTGCCAGCAGTCCTATTCCGACCCCTTGGACTGGGACCTACGAGCAGTACTTC
TRBD1	-	TRBV15	TRBJ2-3	CATSKKTGGADTQYF	TGTGCCACAAGCAAGAAGACAGGGGGAGCAGATACGCAGTATTTT
TRBD1	-	TRBV6-5	TRBJ1-3	CASSYSNRGQGNTIYF	TGTGCCAGCAGTTACTCGAACAGGGGGCAAGGAAACACCATATATTTT
TRBD2	-	TRBV11-2	TRBJ2-7	CASSLGLGLAGPYEQYF	TGTGCCAGCAGCTTAGGCCTCGGACTAGCGGGGCCCTACGAGCAGTACTTC
TRBD1	-	TRBV18	TRBJ2-6	CASSPADRDSGANVLTF	TGTGCCAGCTCCCCCGCGGACAGGGACTCTGGGGCCAACGTCCTGACTTTC
TRBD1	-	TRBV2	TRBJ2-2	CASRVVRDRALFF	TGTGCCAGCAGAGTCGTCCGGGACAGGGCACTGTTTTTT
-	-	TRBV7-9	TRBJ2-1	CASSQGNEQFF	TGTGCCAGCAGCCAGGGTAATGAGCAGTTCTTC
TRBD1	-	TRBV27	TRBJ2-1	CASSLIAGGYEQFF	TGTGCCAGCAGTTTGATTGCAGGGGGTTATGAGCAGTTCTTC
TRBD2	-	TRBV27	TRBJ2-7	CASSTRLAGGDEQYF	TGTGCCAGCAGTACCCGACTAGCGGGAGGGGACGAGCAGTACTTC
-	-	TRBV15	TRBJ1-6	CATSRVEASSPLHF	TGTGCCACCAGCAGAGTTGAAGCTTCTTCACCCCTCCACTTT
TRBD1	few	TRBV4-2	TRBJ2-3	CASREGQDTDTQYF	TGTGCCAGCAGGGAGGGACAGGACACAGATACGCAGTATTTT
TRBD1	-	TRBV11-2	TRBJ1-6	CASSLVHGTGVSGSPLHF	TGTGCCAGCAGCTTAGTGCATGGGACAGGCGTTTCAGGGTCACCCCTCCACTTT
TRBD2	-	TRBV5-4	TRBJ2-7	CASSPGTSGRETSEQYF	TGTGCCAGCAGCCCCGGGACTAGCGGGAGGGAAACTAGCGAGCAGTACTTC
TRBD2	-	TRBV2	TRBJ2-7	CASKGISGIPNSYEQYF	TGTGCCAGCAAAGGAATTAGCGGGATACCAAACTCCTACGAGCAGTACTTC
-	-	TRBV18	TRBJ1-1	CASSPRDSVMNTEAFF	TGTGCCAGCTCACCCAGAGACAGCGTAATGAACACTGAAGCTTTCTTT
TRBD2	-	TRBV19	TRBJ2-1	CASSIASGKDEQFF	TGTGCCAGTAGTATAGCTAGCGGGAAGGATGAGCAGTTCTTC
TRBD1	-	TRBV5-1	TRBJ2-7	CASSLKVTGQRKVLDLYEQYF	TGCGCCAGCAGCTTGAAGGTTACGGGACAGAGGAAAGTCTTGGACCTCTACGAGCAGTACTTC
-	-	TRBV2	TRBJ2-4	CASSDVARAKNSQYF	TGTGCCAGCAGTGATGTGGCCAGGGCCAAAAACAGTCAGTACTTC
TRBD1	-	TRBV6-5	TRBJ2-7	CASSFGQGGEQYF	TGTGCCAGCAGTTTCGGACAGGGGGGCGAGCAGTACTTC